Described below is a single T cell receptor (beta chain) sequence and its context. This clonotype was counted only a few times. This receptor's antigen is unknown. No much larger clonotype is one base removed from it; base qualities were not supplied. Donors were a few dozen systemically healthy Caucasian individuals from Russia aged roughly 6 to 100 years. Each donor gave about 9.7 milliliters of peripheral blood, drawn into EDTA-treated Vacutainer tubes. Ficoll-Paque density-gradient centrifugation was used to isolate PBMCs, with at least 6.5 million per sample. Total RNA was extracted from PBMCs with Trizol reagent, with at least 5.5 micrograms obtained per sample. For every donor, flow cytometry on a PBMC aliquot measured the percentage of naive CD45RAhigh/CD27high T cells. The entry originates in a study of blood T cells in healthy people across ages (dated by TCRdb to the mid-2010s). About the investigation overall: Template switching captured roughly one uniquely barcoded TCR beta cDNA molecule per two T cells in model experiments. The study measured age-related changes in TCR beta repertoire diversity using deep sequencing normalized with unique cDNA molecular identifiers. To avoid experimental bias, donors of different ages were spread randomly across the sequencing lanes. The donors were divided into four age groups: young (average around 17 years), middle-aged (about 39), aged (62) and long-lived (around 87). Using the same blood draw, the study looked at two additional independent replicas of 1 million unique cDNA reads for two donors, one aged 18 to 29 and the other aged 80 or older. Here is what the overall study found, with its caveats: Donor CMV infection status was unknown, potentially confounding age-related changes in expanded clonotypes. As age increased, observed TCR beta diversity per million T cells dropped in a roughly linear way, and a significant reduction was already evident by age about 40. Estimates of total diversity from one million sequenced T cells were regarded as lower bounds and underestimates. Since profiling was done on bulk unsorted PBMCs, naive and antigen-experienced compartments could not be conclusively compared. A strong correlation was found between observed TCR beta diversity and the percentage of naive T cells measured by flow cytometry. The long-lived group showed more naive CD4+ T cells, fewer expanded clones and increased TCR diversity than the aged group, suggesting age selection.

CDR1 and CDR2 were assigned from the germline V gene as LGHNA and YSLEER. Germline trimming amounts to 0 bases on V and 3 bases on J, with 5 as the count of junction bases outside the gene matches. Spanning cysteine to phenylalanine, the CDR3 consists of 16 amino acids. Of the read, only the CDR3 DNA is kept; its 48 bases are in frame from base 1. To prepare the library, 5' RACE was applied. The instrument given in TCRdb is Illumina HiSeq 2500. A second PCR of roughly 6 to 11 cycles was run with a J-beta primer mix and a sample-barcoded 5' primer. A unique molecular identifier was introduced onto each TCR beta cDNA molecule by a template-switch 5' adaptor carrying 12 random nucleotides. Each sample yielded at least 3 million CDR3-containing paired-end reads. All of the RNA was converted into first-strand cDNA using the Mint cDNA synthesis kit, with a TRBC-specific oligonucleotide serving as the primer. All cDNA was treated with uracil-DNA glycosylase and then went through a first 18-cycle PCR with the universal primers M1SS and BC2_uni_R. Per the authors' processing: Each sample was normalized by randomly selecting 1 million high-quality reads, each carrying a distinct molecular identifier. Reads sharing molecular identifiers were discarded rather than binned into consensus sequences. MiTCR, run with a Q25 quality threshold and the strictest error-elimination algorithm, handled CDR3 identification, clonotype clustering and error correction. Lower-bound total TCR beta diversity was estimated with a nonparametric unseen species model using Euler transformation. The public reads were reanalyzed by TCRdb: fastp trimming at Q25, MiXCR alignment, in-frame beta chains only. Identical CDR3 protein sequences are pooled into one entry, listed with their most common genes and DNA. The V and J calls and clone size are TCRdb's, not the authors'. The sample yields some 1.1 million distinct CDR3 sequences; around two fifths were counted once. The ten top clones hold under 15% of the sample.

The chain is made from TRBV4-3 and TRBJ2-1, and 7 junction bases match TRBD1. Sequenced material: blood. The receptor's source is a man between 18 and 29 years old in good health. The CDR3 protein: CASSQDTGQNYNEQFF. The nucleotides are TGCGCCAGCAGCCAAGATACGGGACAGAACTACAATGAGCAGTTCTTC.